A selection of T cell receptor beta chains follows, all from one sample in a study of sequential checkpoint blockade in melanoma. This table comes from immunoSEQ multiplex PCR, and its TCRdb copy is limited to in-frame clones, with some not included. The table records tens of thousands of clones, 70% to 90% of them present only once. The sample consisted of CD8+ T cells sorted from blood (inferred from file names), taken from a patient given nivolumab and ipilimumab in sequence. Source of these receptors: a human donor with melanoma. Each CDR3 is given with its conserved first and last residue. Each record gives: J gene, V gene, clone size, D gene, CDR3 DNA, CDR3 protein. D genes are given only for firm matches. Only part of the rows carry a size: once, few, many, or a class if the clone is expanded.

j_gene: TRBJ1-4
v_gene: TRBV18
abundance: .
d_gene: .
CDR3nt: TGTGCCAGCTCAGACAGCACTAATGAAAAACTGTTTTTT
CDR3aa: CASSDSTNEKLFF

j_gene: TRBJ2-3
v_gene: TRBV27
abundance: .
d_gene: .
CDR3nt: TGTGCCAGCAGTTTACAGCCTAGTTTGTATACGCAGTATTTT
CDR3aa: CASSLQPSLYTQYF

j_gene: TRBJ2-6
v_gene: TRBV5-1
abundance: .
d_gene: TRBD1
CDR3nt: TGCGCCAGCAAAGGGACAGGGGACTACTCTGGGGCCAACGTCCTGACTTTC
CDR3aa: CASKGTGDYSGANVLTF

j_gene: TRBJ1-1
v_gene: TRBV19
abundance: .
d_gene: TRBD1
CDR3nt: TGTGCCAGTAGTATGGGACAGGGGGGGAGCACTGAAGCTTTCTTT
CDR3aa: CASSMGQGGSTEAFF

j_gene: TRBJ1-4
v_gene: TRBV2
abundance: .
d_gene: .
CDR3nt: TGTGCCAGCAGAAACACGCGGGGAGGTCGTCCCACAACTAATGAAAAACTGTTTTTT
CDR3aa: CASRNTRGGRPTTNEKLFF

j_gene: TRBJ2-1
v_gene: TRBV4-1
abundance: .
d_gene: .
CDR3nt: TGCGCCAGCAGCCAAGATAATAATGAGCAGTTCTTC
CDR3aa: CASSQDNNEQFF

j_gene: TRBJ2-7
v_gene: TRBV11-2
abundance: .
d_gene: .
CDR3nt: TGTGCCAGCAGCTGGACAGACTACGAGCAGTACTTC
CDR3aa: CASSWTDYEQYF

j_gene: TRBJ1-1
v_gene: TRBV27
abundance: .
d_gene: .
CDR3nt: TGTGCCAGCAGCAACTTGGGGCAGGGGTCGAACACTGAAGCTTTCTTT
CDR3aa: CASSNLGQGSNTEAFF

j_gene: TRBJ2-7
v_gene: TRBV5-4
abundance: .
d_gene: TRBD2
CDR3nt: TGTGCCAGCAGCCCCTGGACACTAGCGGCCCAGAGGGAGCAGTACTTC
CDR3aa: CASSPWTLAAQREQYF

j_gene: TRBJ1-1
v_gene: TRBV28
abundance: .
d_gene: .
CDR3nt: TGTGCCAGCAGGGTGACAGAGAACACTGAAGCTTTCTTT
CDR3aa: CASRVTENTEAFF

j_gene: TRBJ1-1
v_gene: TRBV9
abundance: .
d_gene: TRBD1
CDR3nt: TGTGCCAGCAGCATCGGGACAGGCTCGAACACTGAAGCTTTCTTT
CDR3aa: CASSIGTGSNTEAFF

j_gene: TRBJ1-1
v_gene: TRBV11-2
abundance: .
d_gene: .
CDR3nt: TGTGCCAGCAGCTTAGTAACAGGGACCACTGAAGCTTTCTTT
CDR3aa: CASSLVTGTTEAFF

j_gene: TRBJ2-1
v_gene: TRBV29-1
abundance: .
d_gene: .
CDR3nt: TGCAGCGTTGGAGCGGGCTGGGGCAATGAGCAGTTCTTC
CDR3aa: CSVGAGWGNEQFF

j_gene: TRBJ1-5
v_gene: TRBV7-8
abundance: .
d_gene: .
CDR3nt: TGTGCCAGCAGCTCTTCGGATCAGCCCCAGCATTTT
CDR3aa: CASSSSDQPQHF

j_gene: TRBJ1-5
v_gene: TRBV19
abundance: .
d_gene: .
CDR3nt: TGTGCCAGTAGCGACAGAAACAATCAGCCCCAGCATTTT
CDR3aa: CASSDRNNQPQHF

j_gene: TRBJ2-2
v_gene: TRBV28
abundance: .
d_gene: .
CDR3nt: TGTGCCAGCAGTTTAAGGCAGGGAAACACCGGGGAGCTGTTTTTT
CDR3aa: CASSLRQGNTGELFF

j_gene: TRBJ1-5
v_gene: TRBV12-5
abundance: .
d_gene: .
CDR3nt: TGTGCTAGTAGATCGGACATTTCTTGGAATCAGCCCCAGCATTTT
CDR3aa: CASRSDISWNQPQHF

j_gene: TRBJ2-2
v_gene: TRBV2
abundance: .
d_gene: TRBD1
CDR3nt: TGTGCCAGCACGAATTCCGGGACAGGGGGCGTTATTGTCGCCGGGGAGCTGTTTTTT
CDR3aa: CASTNSGTGGVIVAGELFF

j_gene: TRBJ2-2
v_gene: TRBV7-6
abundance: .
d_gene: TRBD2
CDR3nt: TGTGCCAGCAGCCCACGGGGGGGCGGTACCGGGGAGCTGTTTTTT
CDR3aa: CASSPRGGGTGELFF

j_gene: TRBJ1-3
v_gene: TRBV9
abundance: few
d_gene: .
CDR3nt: TGTGCCAGCAGCGGAGGATTCTCTGGAAACACCATATATTTT
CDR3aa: CASSGGFSGNTIYF

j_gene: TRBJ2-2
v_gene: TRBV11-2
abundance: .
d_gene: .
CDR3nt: TGTGCCAGCAGCTTAGGGGGGGTCGGGGAGCTGTTTTTT
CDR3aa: CASSLGGVGELFF

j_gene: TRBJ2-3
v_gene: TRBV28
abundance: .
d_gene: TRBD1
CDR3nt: TGTGCCAGCAGTTTATTACCGGGACAGGGCACAGATACGCAGTATTTT
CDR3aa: CASSLLPGQGTDTQYF

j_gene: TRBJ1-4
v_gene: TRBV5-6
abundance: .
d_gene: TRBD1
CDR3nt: TGTGCCAGCAGCTTGGACGGGACAGGAGTTAATGAAAAACTGTTTTTT
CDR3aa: CASSLDGTGVNEKLFF

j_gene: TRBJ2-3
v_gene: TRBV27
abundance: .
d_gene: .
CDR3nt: TGTGCCAGCACCCTACGGCCTAGCGGCACAGATACGCAGTATTTT
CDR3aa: CASTLRPSGTDTQYF

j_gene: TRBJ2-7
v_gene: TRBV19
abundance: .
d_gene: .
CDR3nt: TGTGCCAGTAGTATCGCGGATGGGAGCTCCTACGAGCAGTACTTC
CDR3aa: CASSIADGSSYEQYF

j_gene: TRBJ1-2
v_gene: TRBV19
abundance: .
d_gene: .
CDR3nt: TGTGCCAGTAGTACACAGAGTTATGGCTACACCTTC
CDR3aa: CASSTQSYGYTF

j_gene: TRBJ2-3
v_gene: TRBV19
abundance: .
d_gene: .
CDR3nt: TGTGCCAGTAGGTCCGGGATTACTAGCACAGATACGCAGTATTTT
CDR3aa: CASRSGITSTDTQYF

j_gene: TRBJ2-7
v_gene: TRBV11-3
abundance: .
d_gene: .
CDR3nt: TGTGCCAGCAGCTTGGGCTTTTCCTACGAGCAGTACTTC
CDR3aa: CASSLGFSYEQYF

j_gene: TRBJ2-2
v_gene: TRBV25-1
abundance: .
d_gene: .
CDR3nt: TGTGCCAGCGACTACACCGGGGAGCTGTTTTTT
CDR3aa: CASDYTGELFF

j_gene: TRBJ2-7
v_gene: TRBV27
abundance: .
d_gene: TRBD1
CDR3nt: TGTGCCAGCAGTGCCGGGACAGGGCTCTACGAGCAGTACTTC
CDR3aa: CASSAGTGLYEQYF

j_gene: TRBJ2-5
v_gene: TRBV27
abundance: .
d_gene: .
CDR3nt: TGTGCCAGCAGAGGACATCAAGAGACCCAGTACTTC
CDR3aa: CASRGHQETQYF

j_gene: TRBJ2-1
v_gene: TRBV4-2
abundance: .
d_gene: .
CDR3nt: TGTGCCAGCAGCCCCGACTTGAGCTCCTACAATGAGCAGTTCTTC
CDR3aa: CASSPDLSSYNEQFF

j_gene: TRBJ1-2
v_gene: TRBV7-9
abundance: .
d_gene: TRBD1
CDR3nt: TGTGCCAGCAGCTTATCCGGACAGGGAAGCGGATACACCTTC
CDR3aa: CASSLSGQGSGYTF

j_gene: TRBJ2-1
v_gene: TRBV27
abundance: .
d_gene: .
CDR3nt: TGTGCCAGCAGCGAAGCTCGCGGCAATGAGCAGTTCTTC
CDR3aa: CASSEARGNEQFF

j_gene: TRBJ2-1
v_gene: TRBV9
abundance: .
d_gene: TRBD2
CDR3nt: TGTGCCAGCAGCGTAGCTTTGACTAGCGGGAGTGGTGAGCAGTTCTTC
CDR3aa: CASSVALTSGSGEQFF

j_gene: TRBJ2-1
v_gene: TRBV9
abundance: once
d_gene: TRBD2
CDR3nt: TGTGCCAGCAGCGTAGGCGTTCTAGCGGGGGGGAATGAGCAGTTCTTC
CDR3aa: CASSVGVLAGGNEQFF

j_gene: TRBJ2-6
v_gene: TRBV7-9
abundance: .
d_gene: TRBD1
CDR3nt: TGTGCCAGCCGCGACAGACAGGGGTGGAGTGGGGCCAACGTCCTGACTTTC
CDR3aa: CASRDRQGWSGANVLTF

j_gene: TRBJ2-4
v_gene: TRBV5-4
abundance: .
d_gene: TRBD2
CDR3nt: TGTGCCAGCAGCCCGATCGGCGGGGGAGGAAGTATAGCCAAAAACATTCAGTACTTC
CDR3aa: CASSPIGGGGSIAKNIQYF

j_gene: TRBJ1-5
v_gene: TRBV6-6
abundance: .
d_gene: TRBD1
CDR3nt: TGTGCCAGCAGTTGGGACAGAACTTATAGCAATCAGCCCCAGCATTTT
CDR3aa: CASSWDRTYSNQPQHF

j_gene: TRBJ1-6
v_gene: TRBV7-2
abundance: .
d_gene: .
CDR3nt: TGTGCCAGCAGCTTAGTTAGGGGTGGTGATTCACCCCTCCACTTT
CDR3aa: CASSLVRGGDSPLHF

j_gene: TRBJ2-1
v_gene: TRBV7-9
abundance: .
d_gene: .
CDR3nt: TGTGCCAGCAGCCGCGAATGGGGCGAGCTCTCCTACAATGAGCAGTTCTTC
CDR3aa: CASSREWGELSYNEQFF

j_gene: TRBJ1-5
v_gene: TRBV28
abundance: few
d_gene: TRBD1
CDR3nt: TGTGCCAGCAGTCCATCCGGGACAGGGGATCAGCCCCAGCATTTT
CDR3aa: CASSPSGTGDQPQHF

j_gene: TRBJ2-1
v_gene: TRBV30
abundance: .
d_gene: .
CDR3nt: TGTGCCTCGGAGGTCGGATACGGGTACAATGAGCAGTTCTTC
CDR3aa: CASEVGYGYNEQFF

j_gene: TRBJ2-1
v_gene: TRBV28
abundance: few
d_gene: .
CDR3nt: TGTGCCAGCAGTTTTACACATGAGCAGTTCTTC
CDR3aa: CASSFTHEQFF

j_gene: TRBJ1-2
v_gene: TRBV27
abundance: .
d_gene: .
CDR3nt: TGTGCCAGCAGTGCTAGACTGGGGGGATATGGCTACACCTTC
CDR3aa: CASSARLGGYGYTF

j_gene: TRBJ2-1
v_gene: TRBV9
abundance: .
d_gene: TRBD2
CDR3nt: TGTGCCAGCAGCGGGACTAGAGGATTCAATGAGCAGTTCTTC
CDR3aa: CASSGTRGFNEQFF

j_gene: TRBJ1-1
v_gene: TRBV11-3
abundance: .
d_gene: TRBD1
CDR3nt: TGTGCCAGCAGCTTAGGAACCAGGGGGGCGAACACTGAAGCTTTCTTT
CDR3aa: CASSLGTRGANTEAFF

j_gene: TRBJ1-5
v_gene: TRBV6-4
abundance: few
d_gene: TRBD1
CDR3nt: TGTGCCAGCAGTGACCAGGGACAGGGGCTAGATCAGCCCCAGCATTTT
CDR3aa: CASSDQGQGLDQPQHF

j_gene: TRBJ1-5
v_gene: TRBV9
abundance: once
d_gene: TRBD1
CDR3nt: TGTGCCAGCAGCGCGGGACAGGGGGCGAGTCAGCCCCAGCATTTT
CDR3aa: CASSAGQGASQPQHF

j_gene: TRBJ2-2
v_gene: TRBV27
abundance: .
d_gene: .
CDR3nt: TGTGCCAGCAGTTTAATTGGCATCCCCGGGGAGCTGTTTTTT
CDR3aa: CASSLIGIPGELFF

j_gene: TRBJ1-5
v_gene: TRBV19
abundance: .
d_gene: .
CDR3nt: TGTGCCAGTAGTAGTAGACAGGTCAATCAGCCCCAGCATTTT
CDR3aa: CASSSRQVNQPQHF

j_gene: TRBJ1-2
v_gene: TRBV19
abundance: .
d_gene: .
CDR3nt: TGTGCCAGTAGTATATCGAACTATGGCTACACCTTC
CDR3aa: CASSISNYGYTF

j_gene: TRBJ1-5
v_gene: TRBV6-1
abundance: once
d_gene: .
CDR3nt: TGTGCCACCATCCGTATGGACAGCGAGGTCCAGCCCCAGCATTTT
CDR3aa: CATIRMDSEVQPQHF

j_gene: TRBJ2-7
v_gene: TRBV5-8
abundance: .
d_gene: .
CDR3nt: TGTGCCAGCAGCTTGGGCGGTGATAGCTCCTACGAGCAGTACTTC
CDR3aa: CASSLGGDSSYEQYF

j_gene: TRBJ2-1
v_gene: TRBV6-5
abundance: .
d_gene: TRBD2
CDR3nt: TGTGCCATATCCCGGCGGGAGGCCTACAATGAGCAGTTCTTC
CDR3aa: CAISRREAYNEQFF